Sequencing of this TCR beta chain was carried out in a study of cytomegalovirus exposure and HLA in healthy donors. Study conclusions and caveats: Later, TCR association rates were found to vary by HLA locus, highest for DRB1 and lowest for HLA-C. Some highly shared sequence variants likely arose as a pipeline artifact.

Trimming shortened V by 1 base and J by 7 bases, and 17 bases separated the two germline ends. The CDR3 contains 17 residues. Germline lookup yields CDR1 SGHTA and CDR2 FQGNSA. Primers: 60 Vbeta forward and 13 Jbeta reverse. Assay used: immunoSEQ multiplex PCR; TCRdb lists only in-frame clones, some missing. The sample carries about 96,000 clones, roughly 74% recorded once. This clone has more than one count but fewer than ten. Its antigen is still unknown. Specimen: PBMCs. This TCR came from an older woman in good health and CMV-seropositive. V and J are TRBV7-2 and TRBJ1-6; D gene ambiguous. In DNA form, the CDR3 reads TGTGCCAGCAGCTTAGTGAGCCCAACGACTTCGAATTCACCCCTCCACTTT. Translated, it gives CASSLVSPTTSNSPLHF.